This T cell receptor (beta chain) was recorded in a study of T cell responses to AZD1222 COVID-19 vaccine. Study-level background: Researchers grouped second doses given at about 4 or about 12 weeks into one pool.

Profiling relied on immunoSEQ multiplex PCR, and the TCRdb table lists in-frame clones only, not all of them. This table holds approximately 110,000 clones, roughly nine tenths found once. This clone turned up a few times. Antigen unknown. Study-wide findings and caveats: There were repertoire samples only from the period after the peak T cell response. The number of AZD1222 recipients seropositive at baseline was only five or six. Within unmutated variant regions lay the reported targets of nearly half of spike-specific TCRs.

Deletions cut 0 bases from V and 4 bases from J, with 9 bases between. There are 14 residues in the CDR3. Germline V gives CDR1 SGHAT, CDR2 FQNNGV. Sequenced here: peripheral blood, sampled on day 0 of AZD1222 vaccination. This sequence joins TRBV11-2 and TRBJ1-2; D gene uncertain. This clonotype was sampled from an adult in good health. The CDR3 here is CASSLEATTYGYTF. Written as DNA, the CDR3 is TGTGCCAGCAGCTTAGAGGCAACTACCTATGGCTACACCTTC.